This T cell receptor beta chain was recovered during a study of OX40 agonist ivuxolimab in advanced cancers. Study context: Patients' therapy was ivuxolimab, an antibody that acts as an agonist of OX40 (CD134).

General study results and limits: Normalized T-cell clonal expansion was also low in a subset of nonresponders. Not determined was the antigen specificity of the expanded peripheral T cells.

Assay used: immunoSEQ multiplex PCR; TCRdb lists only in-frame clones, some missing. The sample lists 57,000 or so clones, roughly 90% seen once, with 0.5% to 0.75% in the top ten. Trimming took off 0 bases at V and 3 bases at J, with 10 bases between the two ends. This CDR3 contains 15 residues. Germline-derived CDR1 and CDR2 are SGHNT and YYREEE (reference sequence). Autoimmune disease history or systemic immunosuppression disqualified patients. In the case of this clone: Its antigen remains unidentified.

The material was CD4+ or CD8+ T cells sorted from blood, obtained in a trial of the OX40 agonist ivuxolimab. This clonotype originated in an adult with an advanced solid tumor such as melanoma, head and neck, liver or kidney cancer. V is TRBV5-4 and J is TRBJ2-1; no clear D gene. The CDR3 region has the DNA TGTGCCAGCAGCTTGGACGTAGGGAACTACAATGAGCAGTTCTTC. Encoded protein: CASSLDVGNYNEQFF.